The source of this T cell receptor beta chain is a study of CD4+ T cells in melanoma (dated by TCRdb to between 2021 and 2022). Regarding the study in general: The study examined neoantigen-specific CD4+ T cells in human melanoma. What the authors observed across the whole study: Neoantigen-specific CD4+ T cells in melanoma were reported to have a range of differentiation states. The report described a correlation between neoantigen-specific CD4+ T cells and the function of CD8+ T cells, macrophages and B cells.

Donors were patients with melanoma. Concerning this clone: It has no known antigen specificity. Base qualities were left out, and no much larger clone turns up one base away.

CDR1 SNHLY and CDR2 FYNNEI are derived from the germline V gene. A distance of 9 bases separates the germline ends of V and J, which lose 3 bases and 0 bases respectively. The cysteine opens and the phenylalanine closes a CDR3 of 14 amino acids. Of the read, only the CDR3 DNA is kept; its 42 bases are in frame from base 1. Libraries came from the immunoSEQ multiplex PCR assay. Drawn from immuneACCESS, this table holds only the in-frame rearrangements with V and J called that TCRdb kept. Clones are partly lost; checked studies trace under half to an unresolved V gene and leave the rest unexplained. Across this sample there are just under 10,000 clones, with roughly 69% seen only once. Jointly, the top ten make up 24% of the sample.

Sample: tumor tissue. Recombination connected TRBV2 to TRBJ2-7, with the D gene uncertain. This clonotype originated in a human donor with melanoma. The DNA is TGTGCCAGCAGTGATTGGGATTTCTCCTACGAGCAGTACTTC. The resulting protein is CASSDWDFSYEQYF.